This passage covers 19 T cell receptor beta chains from one sample sequenced in a study of identical twins. TCRdb processed the 5' RACE reads anew with MiXCR; each CDR3 protein has one entry. Found here are 400,000 to 650,000 distinct CDR3 sequences, 20% to 25% of them singletons; the top ten hold roughly 0.9%. The sample also formed part of further work on T cells expressing NK-cell markers.

Sequences were obtained from CD4+ T cells sorted from blood. The receptor set was obtained from a woman in her late teens or twenties in good health.

The chain links TRBV7-2 to TRBJ1-5; D is possibly TRBD1 (5 bases). V was shortened by 1 base and J by 0 bases, with 10 bases between the two germline ends. This CDR3 is 16 amino acids long. CDR1 is SGHTA and CDR2 is FQGNSA in the germline V gene. The CDR3 DNA follows: TGTGCCAGCAGCTTAGTACCCAGGGATAGCAATCAGCCCCAGCATTTT. Translation gives CASSLVPRDSNQPQHF.

This clonotype was detected a few times. This chain links TRBV6-1 with TRBJ2-3; 8 nucleotides agree with TRBD2. The CDR3 totals 14 residues. Germline V lookup: CDR1 MNHNS, CDR2 SASEGT. After removal of 5 bases from V and 7 bases from J, the junction contained 8 bases not matched to a gene. In nucleotides, the CDR3 is TGTGCCAGCAGTCCCGGACTAGCCAATAATACGCAGTATTTT. Translated, it gives CASSPGLANNTQYF.

This rearrangement joins TRBV18 to TRBJ1-4, with D hard to call. This CDR3 is built from 16 residues. The V gene's germline CDR1 is KGHSH and CDR2 LQKENI. V lost 4 bases, J lost 0 bases, and 12 bases lay in between. CDR3 loop: CASSRGLRATNEKLFF. The CDR3 region has the DNA TGTGCCAGCTCACGAGGTCTGCGTGCAACTAATGAAAAACTGTTTTTT.

The chain is built from TRBV20-1 and TRBJ2-7; D gene unclear. V was pared by 2 bases and J by 1 base, with 3 bases between. CDR1 is DFQATT, CDR2 SNEGSKA, per germline (reference sequence). The CDR3 runs to 11 residues. This chain's CDR3 is CSARKSYEQYF. The CDR3 DNA reads as TGCAGTGCTAGAAAGTCCTACGAGCAGTACTTC.

The J gene is TRBJ2-1, the V gene TRBV12-3 or TRBV12-4; 8 bases agree with TRBD2. The CDR3 is 15 amino acids. With 4 bases clipped from V and 2 bases from J, the junction kept 4 bases outside the gene matches. The CDR3 sequence is CASSSGLVTYNEQFF. As DNA, the CDR3 is TGTGCCAGCAGTTCGGGACTAGTGACCTACAATGAGCAGTTCTTC.

This chain joins TRBV5-6 and TRBJ2-1; D possibly matches TRBD1 or TRBD2 (5 bases each). The germline gives CDR1 SGHDT, CDR2 YYEEEE. The ends were cut back, 4 bases at V and 12 bases at J, with 14 bases in the middle. This CDR3 region has 12 residues. The DNA of the CDR3 is TGTGCCAGCAGCCTCACAGGCGAGGGGCAGTTCTTC. As protein: CASSLTGEGQFF.

This clonotype was picked up a small number of times. The chain employs TRBV20-1 and TRBJ2-5; TRBD2 agrees at 8 bases. The CDR3 length is 13 residues. The germline CDR1 and CDR2 sequences are DFQATT and SNEGSKA (reference sequence). The ends lost 3 bases at V and 5 bases at J; junction bases unmatched: 5. This CDR3 reads CSARASGGETQYF. The CDR3 region has the DNA TGCAGTGCTAGGGCCAGCGGGGGTGAGACCCAGTACTTC.

The V and J genes are TRBV7-2 and TRBJ1-1; tentatively, D is TRBD1 (5 bases). Trimming shortened V by 1 base and J by 13 bases, and 25 bases separated the two germline ends. The germline gives CDR1 SGHTA, CDR2 FQGNSA. The CDR3 has 16 residues. The CDR3 sequence: CASSLDQISGRSRDFF. The CDR3 DNA is TGTGCCAGCAGCTTAGATCAAATATCGGGACGGTCAAGGGATTTCTTT.

This clonotype has only a few counts. The rearrangement uses TRBV15 and TRBJ1-5; maybe TRBD1 (6 bases). The germline CDR1 and CDR2 sequences are LNHNV and YYDKDF (reference sequence). This CDR3 has 17 residues. Trimming stripped 0 bases from V and 2 bases from J, with 14 bases between. The CDR3 sequence is CATSRDRSRGGNQPQHF. For the CDR3, the DNA is TGTGCCACCAGCAGAGATCGAAGTAGGGGGGGCAATCAGCCCCAGCATTTT.

V and J are TRBV5-1 and TRBJ1-4, with TRBD1 matching over 11 bases. The CDR3 runs 17 residues. Looked up from germline, CDR1 is SGHRS and CDR2 is YFSETQ. V was clipped by 2 bases and J by 5 bases; unmatched bases: 8. In nucleotides, the CDR3 is TGCGCCAGCAGCTTATCGCACGGACAGGGGGCAAATGAAAAACTGTTTTTT. It specifies CASSLSHGQGANEKLFF. Full variable domain (missing parts from reference TRBV5-1 and TRBJ1-4): KAGVTQTPRYLIKTRGQQVTLSCSPISGHRSVSWYQQTPGQGLQFLFEYFSETQRNKGNFPGRFSGRQFSNSRSEMNVSTLELGDSALYLCASSLSHGQGANEKLFFGSGTQLSVL.

This chain uses TRBV4-3 with TRBJ2-7, with D uncertain. Trimming cost V 1 base and J 4 bases, with 14 bases left between them. The CDR3 loop spans 15 amino acids. Per the germline V gene, CDR1 is LGHNA and CDR2 is YSLEER. The CDR3, as DNA: TGCGCCAGCAGCCAAGGGACCGCAGCAAGGTACGAGCAGTACTTC. As protein: CASSQGTAARYEQYF.

The chain is built from TRBV7-9 and TRBJ2-3; weak D call: TRBD2 (5 bases). There are 14 residues in the CDR3. Trimming stripped 5 bases from V and 3 bases from J, with 12 bases between. Germline V gene lookup returns CDR1 SEHNR and CDR2 FQNEAQ (reference sequence). The DNA for the CDR3 is TGTGCCAGCAGCCCGAAACTAGAAACAGATACGCAGTATTTT. It codes for CASSPKLETDTQYF.

The genes are TRBV11-2 and TRBJ1-6, with D perhaps matching TRBD1 (5 bases). V was shortened by 5 bases and J by 6 bases, with 17 bases between the two germline ends. Per the germline V gene, CDR1 is SGHAT and CDR2 is FQNNGV. The CDR3 length is 16 residues. This CDR3 reads CASSAKSGRVNSPLHF. The CDR3 nucleotides are TGTGCCAGCAGCGCTAAATCTGGCAGGGTTAATTCACCCCTCCACTTT.

The chain recombines TRBV5-1 with TRBJ2-3; no clear D gene. This CDR3 is built from 15 residues. The germline gives CDR1 SGHRS, CDR2 YFSETQ. V lost 5 bases, J lost 3 bases, and 16 bases lay in between. CDR3 protein: CASRADAGSTDTQYF. The CDR3 region has the DNA TGCGCCAGCAGGGCGGACGCTGGATCGACAGATACGCAGTATTTT.

The chain recombines TRBV7-2 with TRBJ1-1; D is undetermined. V was shortened by 2 bases and J by 7 bases, with 11 bases between the two germline ends. The CDR3 sequence is 13 residues long. The germline V gene has CDR1 SGHTA and CDR2 FQGNSA. CDR3 in amino acids: CASSLSSGFEAFF. The CDR3 DNA reads TGTGCCAGCAGCTTATCTTCCGGGTTTGAAGCTTTCTTT.

This clonotype was counted between two and nine times. The chain is built from TRBV20-1 and TRBJ2-3, with a weak D call TRBD2 (5 bases). The germline V gene encodes CDR1 DFQATT and CDR2 SNEGSKA (reference sequence). V lost 7 bases and J lost 4, with 12 bases in between. The CDR3 covers 12 residues. CDR3 loop: CSVQRAPDTQYF. CDR3 DNA sequence: TGCAGTGTCCAGAGGGCTCCAGATACGCAGTATTTT.

V gene TRBV6-1 combines with J gene TRBJ2-1; the D is unclear. Trimming cost V 6 bases and J 2 bases, with 14 bases left between them. This CDR3 has 15 residues. Looked up from germline, CDR1 is MNHNS and CDR2 is SASEGT. CDR3 sequence reads: CASSLAPYPYNEQFF. CDR3 DNA sequence: TGTGCCAGCAGCCTCGCACCCTATCCCTACAATGAGCAGTTCTTC.

This clonotype was counted at least ten times. The chain recombines TRBV4-3 with TRBJ2-7; D is unresolved. Per germline, CDR1 LGHNA and CDR2 YSLEER. This CDR3 is 13 amino acids long. V was pared by 3 bases and J by 3 bases, with 9 bases between. CDR3 region: CASSQRTGYEQYF. In DNA form, the CDR3 reads TGCGCCAGCAGCCAGCGGACGGGCTACGAGCAGTACTTC.

This clonotype turned up a few times. The chain is built from TRBV6-5 and TRBJ2-7; the D gene is possibly TRBD2 (5 bases). Looked up from germline, CDR1 is MNHEY and CDR2 is SVGAGI. Trimming pared 0 bases from V and 2 bases from J, leaving 11 bases between. This CDR3 has 15 residues. CDR3 protein: CASSYSNSGPYEQYF. The CDR3 coding sequence is TGTGCCAGCAGTTACTCGAACAGCGGACCCTACGAGCAGTACTTC.